A selection of T cell receptor beta chains follows, all from one sample in a study of cytomegalovirus exposure and HLA in healthy donors. Profiling relied on immunoSEQ multiplex PCR, and the TCRdb table lists in-frame clones only, not all of them. The table lists 150,000 to 200,000 clones, about 82% of them singletons. Sequences were obtained from PBMCs. The source is a woman under 30 in good health and CMV-seronegative. Both conserved end residues are part of each CDR3. D genes are given only for firm matches. Part of the rows lack a size; the others show once, few, many or a class for expanded clones.

clone_size v_call d_call cdr3_aa
. TRBV19 . CASSIGGWETQYF
. TRBV6-6 TRBD2 CASSRPLGLEDNEQFF
. TRBV4-1 . CASSHPGTQYF
. TRBV6-1 TRBD2 CASSDGSGGTDTQYF
many TRBV7-9 . CASSLWSGDYEQYF
. TRBV11-3 TRBD2 CASSLGASGRTTDTQYF
. TRBV27 TRBD1 CASSSRTGALNEKLFF
. TRBV19 TRBD1 CASSPIDRGSNQPQHF
. TRBV5-1 . CASSYGMETQYF
. TRBV4-1 TRBD2 CASSQDGGGYTDTQYF
. TRBV9 TRBD2 CASSGTSGRSYEQYF
few TRBV6-5 . CASGQGRTGELFF
. TRBV27 TRBD2 CASSLASGNNEQFF
. TRBV7-3 TRBD1 CASSLLVLGQGNMNTEAFF
. TRBV18 TRBD2 CASSQQREGSGANVLTF
. TRBV29-1 TRBD1 CSEIGTGGETQYF
. TRBV7-8 TRBD2 CASSPGTTYYNEQFF
. TRBV18 TRBD1 CASSQEGQRSGNTIYF
few TRBV30 . CAWSGPHRDSYEQYF
. TRBV30 . CAWSYKETGRTDTQYF
. TRBV19 TRBD1 CASSMGTGRIGNTEAFF
. TRBV6-1 . CASRRTAYGYTF
. TRBV27 . CASCLDSYDTEAFF
. TRBV7-2 . CASSLGTSVRAETQYF
. TRBV5-6 . CASSPGLHGGETQYF
few TRBV2 TRBD2 CASTRLAGGPGAADTQYF
. TRBV10-3 . CAISALLGGSTGELFF
. TRBV5-1 . CASSLEGANYGYTF
. TRBV6-4 . CASPYTEAFF
. TRBV15 . CATSRSTDSSPYF
. TRBV18 . CASSLKQGRVEAFF
. TRBV7-9 TRBD2 CASSPPGLTFEQYF
. TRBV5-6 . CASSLGTGSYGYTF
. TRBV5-1 TRBD1 CASSTGQGGNQPQHF
once TRBV20-1 . CSARGQHTF
once TRBV18 TRBD1 CASSRDRDKLFF
. TRBV5-8 TRBD1 CASSLGTGFGQPQHF
. TRBV5-4 TRBD2 CASSLKRTSKGETQYF
many TRBV11-1 . CASQLGMNTEAFF
. TRBV6-1 . CASRVTGNRVQGQHF